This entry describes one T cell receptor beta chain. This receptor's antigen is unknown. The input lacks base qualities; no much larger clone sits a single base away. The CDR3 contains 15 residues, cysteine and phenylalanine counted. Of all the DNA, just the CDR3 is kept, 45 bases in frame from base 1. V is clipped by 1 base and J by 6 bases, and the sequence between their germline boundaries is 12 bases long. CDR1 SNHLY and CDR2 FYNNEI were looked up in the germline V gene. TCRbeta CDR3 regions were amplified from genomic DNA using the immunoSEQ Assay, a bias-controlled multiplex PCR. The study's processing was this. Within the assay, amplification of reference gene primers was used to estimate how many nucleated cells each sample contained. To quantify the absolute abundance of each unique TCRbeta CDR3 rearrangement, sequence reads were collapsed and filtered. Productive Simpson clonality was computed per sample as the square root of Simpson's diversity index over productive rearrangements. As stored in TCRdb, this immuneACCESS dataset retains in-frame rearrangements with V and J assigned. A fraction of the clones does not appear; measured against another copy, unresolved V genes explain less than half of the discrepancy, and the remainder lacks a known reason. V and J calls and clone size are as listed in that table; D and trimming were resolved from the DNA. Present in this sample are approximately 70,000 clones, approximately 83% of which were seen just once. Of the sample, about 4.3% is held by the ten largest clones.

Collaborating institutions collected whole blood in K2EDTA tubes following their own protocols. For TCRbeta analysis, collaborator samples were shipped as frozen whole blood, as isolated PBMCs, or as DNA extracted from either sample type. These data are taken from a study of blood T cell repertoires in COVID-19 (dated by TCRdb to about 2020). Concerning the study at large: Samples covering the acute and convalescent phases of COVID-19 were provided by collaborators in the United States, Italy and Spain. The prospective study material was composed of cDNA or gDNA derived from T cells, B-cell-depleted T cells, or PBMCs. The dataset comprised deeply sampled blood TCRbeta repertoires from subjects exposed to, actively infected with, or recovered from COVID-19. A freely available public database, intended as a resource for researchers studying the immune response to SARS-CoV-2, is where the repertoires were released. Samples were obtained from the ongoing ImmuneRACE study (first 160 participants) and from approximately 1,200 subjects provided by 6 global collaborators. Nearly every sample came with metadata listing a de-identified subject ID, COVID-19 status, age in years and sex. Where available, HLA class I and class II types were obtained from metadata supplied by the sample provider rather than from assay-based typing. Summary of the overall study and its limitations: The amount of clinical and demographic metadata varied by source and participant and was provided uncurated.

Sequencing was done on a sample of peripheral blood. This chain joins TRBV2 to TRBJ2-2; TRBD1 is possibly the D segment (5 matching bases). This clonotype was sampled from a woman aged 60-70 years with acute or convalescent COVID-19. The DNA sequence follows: TGTGCCAGCAGTGAAGGACAGATCTCCCCCGGGGAGCTGTTTTTT. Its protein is CASSEGQISPGELFF.